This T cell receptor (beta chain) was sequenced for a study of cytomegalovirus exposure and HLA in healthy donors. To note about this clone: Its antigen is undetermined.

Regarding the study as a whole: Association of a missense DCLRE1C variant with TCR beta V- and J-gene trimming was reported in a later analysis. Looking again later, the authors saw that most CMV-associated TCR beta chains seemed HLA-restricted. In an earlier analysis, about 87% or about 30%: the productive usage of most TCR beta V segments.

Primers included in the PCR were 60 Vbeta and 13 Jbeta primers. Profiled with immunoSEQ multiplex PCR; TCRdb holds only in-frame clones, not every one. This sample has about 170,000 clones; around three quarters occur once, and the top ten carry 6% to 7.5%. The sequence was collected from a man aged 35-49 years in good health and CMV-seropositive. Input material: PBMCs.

CDR3 bases: TGTGCCAGCAGTTACTGGGACAGTGATGGCTACACCTTC. Translating gives CASSYWDSDGYTF. The gene calls are TRBV6-6 and TRBJ1-2; TRBD1 matches at 7 bases. Trimming cost V 1 base and J 6 bases; bases outside gene matches: 2. From germline, CDR1 is MNHNY and CDR2 SVGAGI (reference sequence). The length of the CDR3 is 13 residues.